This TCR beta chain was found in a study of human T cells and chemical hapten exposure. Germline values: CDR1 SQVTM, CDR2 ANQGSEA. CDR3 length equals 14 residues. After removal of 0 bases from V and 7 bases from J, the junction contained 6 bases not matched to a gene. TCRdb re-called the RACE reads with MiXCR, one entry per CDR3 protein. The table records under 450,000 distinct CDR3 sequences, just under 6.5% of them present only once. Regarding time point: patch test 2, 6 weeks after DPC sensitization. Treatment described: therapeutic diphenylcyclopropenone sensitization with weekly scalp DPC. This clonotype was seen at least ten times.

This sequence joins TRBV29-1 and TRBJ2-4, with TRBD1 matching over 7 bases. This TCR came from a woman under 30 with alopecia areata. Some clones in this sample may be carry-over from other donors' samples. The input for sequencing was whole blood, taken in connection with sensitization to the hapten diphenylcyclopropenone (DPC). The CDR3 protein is CSVEDPGRGNIQYF. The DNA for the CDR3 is TGCAGCGTTGAAGATCCAGGCAGGGGGAACATTCAGTACTTC.